These 20 T cell receptor beta chains were all obtained from the same sample, sequenced in a study of blood T cell repertoires in COVID-19 (dated by TCRdb to 2018 to 2021). Libraries came from the immunoSEQ multiplex PCR assay. TCRdb took this table from immuneACCESS and kept in-frame rearrangements with V and J called. Such tables lack part of the clones; where checked against another copy, unresolved V genes explain under half of the gap, and the rest is unexplained. Within this sample are 150,000 to 200,000 clones, with approximately 83% of them counted one time only. In total, the top ten clones hold around 3.3% of the sample. The sample comprised peripheral blood. Source of these receptors: a man aged 55 to 69 with acute or convalescent COVID-19.

On this clone: The junction shows a germline mismatch at one end, possibly a read error. The rearrangement uses TRBV7-7 and TRBJ2-3; 12 nucleotides align to TRBD2. Germline V gene sequence: CDR1 SSHAT, CDR2 FNYEAQ (reference sequence). CDR3 size: 15 residues. The CDR3 coding sequence is TGTGCTAGCAGCCAACTAGCGGGAGGACCAGATACGCAGTATTTT. This gives the protein CASSQLAGGPDTQYF. Filled out from reference TRBV7-7 and TRBJ2-3, the complete variable domain reads GAGVSQSPRYKVTKRGQDVTLRCDPISSHATLYWYQQALGQGPEFLTYFNYEAQPDKSGLPSDRFSAERPEGSISTLTIQRTEQRDSAMYRCASSQLAGGPDTQYFGPGTRLTVL.

This rearrangement joins TRBV9 to TRBJ2-1; 7 bases fit TRBD2. The CDR3 extends over 16 amino acids. Germline V gene lookup returns CDR1 SGDLS and CDR2 YYNGEE. V lost 2 bases, J lost 3 bases, and 8 bases stayed unmatched. The CDR3 reads CASSVRREPIYNEQFF. The CDR3, as DNA: TGTGCCAGCAGCGTTCGGCGGGAGCCTATCTACAATGAGCAGTTCTTC. Filled out from reference TRBV9 and TRBJ2-1, the complete variable domain reads DSGVTQTPKHLITATGQRVTLRCSPRSGDLSVYWYQQSLDQGLQFLIQYYNGEERAKGNILERFSAQQFPDLHSELNLSSLELGDSALYFCASSVRREPIYNEQFFGPGTRLTVL.

This rearrangement joins TRBV28 to TRBJ2-1; TRBD2 might be the D (6 bases). Germline V CDR1 and CDR2: MDHEN, SYDVKM. Deletions cut 8 bases from V and 0 bases from J, with 11 bases between. The CDR3 loop spans 14 amino acids. DNA of the CDR3: TGTGCCAGCCGTAGCGGAAGCTCCTACAATGAGCAGTTCTTC. Translated: CASRSGSSYNEQFF.

The gene calls are TRBV7-9 and TRBJ2-1, with a possible D match to TRBD2 (5 bases). The germline V gene encodes CDR1 SEHNR and CDR2 FQNEAQ (reference sequence). The V gene lost 5 bases and the J gene lost 3 bases, with 14 bases spanning the gap. The CDR3 is 15 residues long. The DNA for the CDR3 is TGTGCCAGCAGCGCAACTAGAGGCTTCTACAATGAGCAGTTCTTC. Protein: CASSATRGFYNEQFF.

The chain has TRBV2 and TRBJ2-2; D not resolved. V lost 3 bases, J lost 4 bases, and 9 bases lay in between. There are 14 residues in the CDR3. CDR1 and CDR2 (germline): SNHLY, FYNNEI. CDR3 in DNA: TGTGCCAGCAGTGATTTTAGCTTCACCGGGGAGCTGTTTTTT. It translates to CASSDFSFTGELFF.

This chain uses TRBV30 with TRBJ2-2; D is undetermined. CDR1 and CDR2 (germline): GTSNPN, SVGIG (reference sequence). The length of the CDR3 is 13 residues. V was pared by 2 bases and J by 3 bases, with 7 bases between. CDR3 loop: CAWSLRDTGELFF. The CDR3 nucleotides are TGTGCCTGGAGTCTTCGGGACACCGGGGAGCTGTTTTTT.

The genes are TRBV6-2 or TRBV6-3 and TRBJ2-3; tentatively, D is TRBD1 (6 bases). Trimming left V 4 bases short and J 7 bases short, with 12 bases between. Germline assignment: CDR1 MNHEY and CDR2 SVGEGT. CDR3 size: 13 residues. CDR3 bases: TGTGCCAGCAGTTTGCAGGGGCACCATACGCAGTATTTT. Protein sequence: CASSLQGHHTQYF.

This chain uses TRBV7-8 with TRBJ2-4; possibly TRBD1 for D (7 bases). Germline CDR1 and CDR2: SGHVS and FQNEAQ. With 6 bases removed from V and 0 bases from J, the gap between germline ends came to 12 bases. The CDR3 consists of 15 residues. The CDR3 reads CASSPGGLAKNIQYF. The DNA of the CDR3 is TGTGCCAGCAGTCCAGGGGGGCTAGCCAAAAACATTCAGTACTTC.

The chain recombines TRBV11-2 with TRBJ2-1, with a tentative D call TRBD2 (5 bases). Trimming removed 5 bases from V and 11 bases from J, with 16 bases in between. Germline CDR1 reads SGHAT; CDR2 reads FQNNGV. The CDR3 runs to 13 residues. The CDR3 region is CASSRGSPLKQFF. The CDR3 bases are TGTGCCAGCAGCCGAGGGTCCCCCCTTAAGCAGTTCTTC.

The CDR3 spells CASNPSLGAYFSYEQYF. The CDR3 DNA reads TGTGCCAGCAACCCCTCCCTAGGAGCCTATTTTTCCTACGAGCAGTACTTC. The rearrangement uses TRBV6-2 or TRBV6-3 and TRBJ2-7; no clear D. The CDR3 has 17 amino acids. V lost 7 bases and J lost 1, with 23 bases in between. The germline CDR1 and CDR2 sequences are MNHEY and SVGEGT.

The gene calls are TRBV3-1 (or the pseudogene TRBV3-2) and TRBJ2-7; 11 bases align to TRBD1. V trimming: 4 bases; J trimming: 5 bases; junction bases outside the gene matches: 10. Germline loops: CDR1 LGHDT, CDR2 YNNKEL (reference sequence). The CDR3 runs to 16 residues. The CDR3 nucleotides read TGTGCCAGCAGCCTCGCCCTCGGACAGGGGGCTGACGAGCAGTACTTC. Protein product: CASSLALGQGADEQYF.

J is TRBJ2-5 and V is TRBV3-1 (or the pseudogene TRBV3-2), with 7 bases identical to TRBD1. Germline V lookup: CDR1 LGHDT, CDR2 YNNKEL (reference sequence). The CDR3 spans 15 residues. V lost 2 bases, J lost 0 bases, and 3 bases stayed unmatched. The CDR3 region has the DNA TGTGCCAGCAGCCAATGGGACAGCGACCAAGAGACCCAGTACTTC. Translated: CASSQWDSDQETQYF.

V and J are TRBV5-4 and TRBJ1-1; D is perhaps TRBD1 (5 bases). This CDR3 contains 13 residues. Germline V gene lookup returns CDR1 SGHNT and CDR2 YYREEE (reference sequence). V was cut by 4 bases and J by 2 bases, with 9 bases left in between. The CDR3 here is CASSRDLNTEAFF. DNA for the CDR3: TGTGCCAGCAGCCGGGACTTAAACACTGAAGCTTTCTTT.

This chain connects TRBV7-9 to TRBJ2-3; D uncertain. The CDR3 contains 12 residues. V was trimmed by 5 bases and J by 6 bases, leaving 9 bases between them. Germline CDR1 SEHNR, CDR2 FQNEAQ (reference sequence). The CDR3 sequence is CASSEWADTQYF. The CDR3 nucleotides are TGTGCCAGCAGCGAGTGGGCGGATACGCAGTATTTT.

This clone was seen a few times. This chain connects TRBV7-2 to TRBJ2-7; 8 nucleotides agree with TRBD2. V lost 5 bases, J lost 5 bases, and 5 bases stayed unmatched. The CDR3 has 13 residues. Germline V gene data show CDR1 as SGHTA and CDR2 as FQGNSA. Here the CDR3 DNA reads TGTGCCAGCAGCAGGACTAGCTTCCACGAGCAGTACTTC. Protein product: CASSRTSFHEQYF.

V usage is TRBV28 and J usage is TRBJ1-6, with 8 bases fitting TRBD1. The ends lost 4 bases at V and 5 bases at J; junction bases unmatched: 1. Germline lookup yields CDR1 MDHEN and CDR2 SYDVKM. CDR3 length: 14 amino acids. The CDR3 nucleotides read TGTGCCAGCAGTTCGGGACAGGATAATTCACCCCTCCACTTT. Protein product: CASSSGQDNSPLHF.

This sequence joins TRBV5-1 and TRBJ1-2, with 9 bases identical to TRBD1. V gave up 4 bases and J gave up 4 bases; unmatched junction bases: 8. This CDR3 contains 15 residues. The germline V gene encodes CDR1 SGHRS and CDR2 YFSETQ. For the CDR3, the DNA is TGCGCCAGCAGCCCCGGGACAGGGACCTCCTATGGCTACACCTTC. Amino acids: CASSPGTGTSYGYTF.

The chain employs TRBV6-2 or TRBV6-3 and TRBJ1-6; 9 bases are shared with TRBD1. The CDR3 spans 19 residues. CDR1 is MNHEY, CDR2 SVGEGT, per germline. V shed 1 base, J shed 2 bases, and the junction held 9 bases outside the gene matches. CDR3 region: CASSYWDRVLRAYNSPLHF. The CDR3 coding sequence is TGTGCCAGCAGTTACTGGGACAGGGTTCTCAGGGCCTATAATTCACCCCTCCACTTT.

This chain uses TRBV6-2 or TRBV6-3 with TRBJ1-1; possibly TRBD1 for D (6 bases). Germline V gene data show CDR1 as MNHEY and CDR2 as SVGEGT. The CDR3 loop spans 14 amino acids. Between the trimmed V and J ends, which lost 6 bases and 5 bases, there was a span of 16 bases. CDR3 nucleotides: TGTGCCAGCAGCGAGCAGGGGAGGGGGACTGAAGCTTTCTTT. Its protein is CASSEQGRGTEAFF.

The chain employs TRBV7-2 and TRBJ2-5, with 10 bases lining up with TRBD2. This CDR3 comprises 16 residues. V trimming: 5 bases; J trimming: 2 bases; junction bases outside the gene matches: 8. Germline CDR1 SGHTA, CDR2 FQGNSA. CDR3 protein: CASSARTSGEQETQYF. The CDR3 bases are TGTGCCAGCAGCGCCCGGACTAGCGGCGAACAAGAGACCCAGTACTTC. Together with reference TRBV7-2 and TRBJ2-5, the CDR3 gives the full variable domain: GAGVSQSPSNKVTEKGKDVELRCDPISGHTALYWYRQSLGQGLEFLIYFQGNSAPDKSGLPSDRFSAERTGGSVSTLTIQRTQQEDSAVYLCASSARTSGEQETQYFGPGTRLLVL.